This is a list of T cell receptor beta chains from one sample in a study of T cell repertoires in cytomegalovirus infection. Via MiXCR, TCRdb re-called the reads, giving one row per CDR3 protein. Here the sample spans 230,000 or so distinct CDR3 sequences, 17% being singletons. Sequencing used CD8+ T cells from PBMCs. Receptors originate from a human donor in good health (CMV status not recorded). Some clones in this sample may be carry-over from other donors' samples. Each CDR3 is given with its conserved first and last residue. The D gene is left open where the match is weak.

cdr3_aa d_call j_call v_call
CASSQDGGGAYNEQFF - TRBJ2-1 TRBV4-3
CASSLGGTASSSPNYGYTF TRBD1 TRBJ1-2 TRBV13
CATHQGASNEQFF TRBD1 TRBJ2-1 TRBV6-2/TRBV6-3
CASSFFSSAGTGELFF - TRBJ2-2 TRBV28
CASSGEGTYEQYF - TRBJ2-7 TRBV7-6
CASTLGQSPYEQYF - TRBJ2-7 TRBV7-9
CASSQRWTSENNLYNEQFF TRBD2 TRBJ2-1 TRBV3-1
CASSQPGQSDTEAFF - TRBJ1-1 TRBV14
CASSTTGTADRSQHF - TRBJ1-5 TRBV13
CASSPNRLLDGYTF - TRBJ1-2 TRBV7-9
CSGRYLLENTEAFF - TRBJ1-1 TRBV20-1
CASSPDDSYEQYF - TRBJ2-7 TRBV11-2
CASSLVLAGETYEQYF TRBD2 TRBJ2-7 TRBV11-2
CASSLTGGYGYTF - TRBJ1-2 TRBV7-6
CASSQGLISYNSPLHF - TRBJ1-6 TRBV4-3
CSASGQDTGSNQPQHF - TRBJ1-5 TRBV20-1
CASIDPWAVNTEAFF - TRBJ1-1 TRBV5-5
CASILAMGYYEQYF - TRBJ2-7 TRBV7-2
CASKRNRGHEQYF TRBD1 TRBJ2-7 TRBV28
CASSRGTGGAETQYF TRBD1 TRBJ2-5 TRBV4-1
CASSQYNEQFF - TRBJ2-1 TRBV5-8
CASSSDRERDQPQHF TRBD1 TRBJ1-5 TRBV28
CSAERRLAAVFSYEQYF TRBD2 TRBJ2-7 TRBV20-1
CASSPGGSPEAFF TRBD1 TRBJ1-1 TRBV6-1
CSAKFSGGSGLTDTQYF - TRBJ2-3 TRBV20-1
CSAGNTLGTEAFF - TRBJ1-1 TRBV29-1
CASSSRGQTNYGYTF - TRBJ1-2 TRBV13
CASSTDRGDEQYF TRBD1 TRBJ2-7 TRBV5-1
CASSQRAASSTDTQYF - TRBJ2-3 TRBV4-1
CSVGRATEAFF - TRBJ1-1 TRBV29-1
CSARRTEGGYEQYF - TRBJ2-7 TRBV20-1
CASSLEPGGHGYTF - TRBJ1-2 TRBV7-9
CASSQRDTYNEQFF - TRBJ2-1 TRBV7-8
CASTLLSLAVADTQYF - TRBJ2-3 TRBV7-8
CASSLLRDRGTDTQYF TRBD1 TRBJ2-3 TRBV6-2/TRBV6-3
CASSSRRQTDQETQYF - TRBJ2-5 TRBV7-2
CASRLLGWDEQFF - TRBJ2-1 TRBV7-2
CASSLSERTQGNTEAFF - TRBJ1-1 TRBV7-7
CASSLGRPQFSYEQYF - TRBJ2-7 TRBV12-3/TRBV12-4
CASSQDSSRSPLHF - TRBJ1-6 TRBV7-6
CASRYTGGWNYGYTF TRBD1 TRBJ1-2 TRBV12-3/TRBV12-4
CASWDRDFLGTEAFF TRBD1 TRBJ1-1 TRBV27
CATSREGLASSYNEQFF - TRBJ2-1 TRBV15
CASSSPTSGVAYEQYF TRBD2 TRBJ2-7 TRBV5-1
CASSPGQPDEQYF - TRBJ2-7 TRBV6-2/TRBV6-3
CASGVNSGSTDTQYF - TRBJ2-3 TRBV13
CASSYSAAAQVYGYTF - TRBJ1-2 TRBV6-6
CASSQSGGPGSGNQPQHF - TRBJ1-5 TRBV4-1